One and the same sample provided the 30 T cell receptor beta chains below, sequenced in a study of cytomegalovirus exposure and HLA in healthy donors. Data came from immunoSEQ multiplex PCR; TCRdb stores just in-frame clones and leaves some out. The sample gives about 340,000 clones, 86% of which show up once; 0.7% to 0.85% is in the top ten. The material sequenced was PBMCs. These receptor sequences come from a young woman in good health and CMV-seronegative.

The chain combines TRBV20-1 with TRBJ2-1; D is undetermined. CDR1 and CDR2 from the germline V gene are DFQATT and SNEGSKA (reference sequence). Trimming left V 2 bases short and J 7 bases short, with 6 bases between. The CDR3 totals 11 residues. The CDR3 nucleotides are TGCAGTGCTAGACCAATGAATGAGCAGTTCTTC. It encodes CSARPMNEQFF.

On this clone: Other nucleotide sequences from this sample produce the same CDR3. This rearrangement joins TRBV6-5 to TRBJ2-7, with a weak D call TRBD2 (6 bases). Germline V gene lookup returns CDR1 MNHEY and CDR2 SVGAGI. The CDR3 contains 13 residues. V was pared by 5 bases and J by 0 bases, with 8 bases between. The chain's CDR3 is CASSLGGSYEQYF. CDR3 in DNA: TGTGCCAGCAGTCTCGGGGGCTCCTACGAGCAGTACTTC.

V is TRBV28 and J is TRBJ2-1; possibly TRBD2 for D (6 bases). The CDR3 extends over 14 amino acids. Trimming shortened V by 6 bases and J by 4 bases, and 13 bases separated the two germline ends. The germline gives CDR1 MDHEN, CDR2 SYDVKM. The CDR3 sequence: CASSASETYNEQFF. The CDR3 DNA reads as TGTGCCAGCAGCGCTAGCGAAACGTACAATGAGCAGTTCTTC.

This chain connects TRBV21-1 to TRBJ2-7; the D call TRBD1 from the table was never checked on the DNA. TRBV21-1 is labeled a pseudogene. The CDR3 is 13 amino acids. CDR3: CASAGTGPYEQYF. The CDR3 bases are TGTGCCAGCGCCGGGACAGGACCCTACGAGCAGTACTTC.

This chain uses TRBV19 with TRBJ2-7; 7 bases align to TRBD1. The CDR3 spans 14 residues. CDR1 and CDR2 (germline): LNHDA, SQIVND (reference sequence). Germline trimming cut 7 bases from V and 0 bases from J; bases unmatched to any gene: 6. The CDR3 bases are TGTGCCAGTAAAATGGCAGGGGGCTCCTACGAGCAGTACTTC. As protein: CASKMAGGSYEQYF.

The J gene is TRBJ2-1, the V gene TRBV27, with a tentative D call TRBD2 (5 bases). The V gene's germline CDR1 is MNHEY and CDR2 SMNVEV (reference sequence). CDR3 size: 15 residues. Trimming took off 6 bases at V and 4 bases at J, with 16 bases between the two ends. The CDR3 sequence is CASSYDGIRYNEQFF. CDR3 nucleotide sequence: TGTGCCAGCAGCTACGACGGGATAAGGTACAATGAGCAGTTCTTC.

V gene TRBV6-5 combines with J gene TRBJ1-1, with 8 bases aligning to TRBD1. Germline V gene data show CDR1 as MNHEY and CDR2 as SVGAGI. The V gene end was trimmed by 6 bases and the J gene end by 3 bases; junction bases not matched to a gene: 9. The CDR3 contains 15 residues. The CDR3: CASRGTGTSDTEAFF. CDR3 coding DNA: TGTGCCAGCAGAGGGACAGGCACATCGGACACTGAAGCTTTCTTT.

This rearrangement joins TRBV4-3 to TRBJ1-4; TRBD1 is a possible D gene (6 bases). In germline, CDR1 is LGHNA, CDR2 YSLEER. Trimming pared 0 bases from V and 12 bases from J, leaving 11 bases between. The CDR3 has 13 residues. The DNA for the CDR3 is TGCGCCAGCAGCCAAGAACGAGGGGGTGAACTGTTTTTT. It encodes CASSQERGGELFF.

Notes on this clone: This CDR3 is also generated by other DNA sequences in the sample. The DNA of the CDR3 is TGTGCCAGCAGTGGAGGGACCTACAATGAGCAGTTCTTC. It yields the protein CASSGGTYNEQFF. This rearrangement joins TRBV2 to TRBJ2-1; D might be TRBD2 (5 bases). The CDR3 runs to 13 residues. With 4 bases removed from V and 2 bases from J, the gap between germline ends came to 6 bases. Looked up from germline, CDR1 is SNHLY and CDR2 is FYNNEI.

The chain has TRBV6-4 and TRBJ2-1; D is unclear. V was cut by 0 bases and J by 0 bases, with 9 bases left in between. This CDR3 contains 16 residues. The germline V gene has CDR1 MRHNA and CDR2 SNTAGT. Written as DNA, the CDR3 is TGTGCCAGCAGTGACTCCTCCTCGAGCTCCTACAATGAGCAGTTCTTC. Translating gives CASSDSSSSSYNEQFF.

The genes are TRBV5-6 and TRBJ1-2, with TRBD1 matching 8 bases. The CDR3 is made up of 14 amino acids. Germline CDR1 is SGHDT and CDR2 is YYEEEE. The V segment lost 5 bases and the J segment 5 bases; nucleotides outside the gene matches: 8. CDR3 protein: CASRYATGEYGYTF. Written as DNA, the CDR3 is TGTGCCAGCAGATATGCGACAGGGGAATATGGCTACACCTTC.

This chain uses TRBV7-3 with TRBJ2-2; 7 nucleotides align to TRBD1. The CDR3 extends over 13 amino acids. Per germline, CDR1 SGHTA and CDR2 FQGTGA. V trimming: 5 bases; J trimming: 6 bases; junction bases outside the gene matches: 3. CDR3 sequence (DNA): TGTGCCAGCAGCAGAACAGGGGCCGGGGAGCTGTTTTTT. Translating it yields CASSRTGAGELFF.

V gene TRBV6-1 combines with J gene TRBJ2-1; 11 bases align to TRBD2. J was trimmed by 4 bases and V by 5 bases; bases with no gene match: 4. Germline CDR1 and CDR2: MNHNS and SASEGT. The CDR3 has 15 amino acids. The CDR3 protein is CASSSRLAGYNEQFF. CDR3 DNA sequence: TGTGCCAGCAGTTCCCGACTAGCGGGATACAATGAGCAGTTCTTC.

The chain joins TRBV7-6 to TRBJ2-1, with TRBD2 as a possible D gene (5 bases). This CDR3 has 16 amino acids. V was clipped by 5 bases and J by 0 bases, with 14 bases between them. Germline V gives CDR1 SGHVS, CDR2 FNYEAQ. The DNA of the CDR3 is TGTGCCAGCAGCCCAGTAGGACTCGGCTCCTACAATGAGCAGTTCTTC. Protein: CASSPVGLGSYNEQFF.

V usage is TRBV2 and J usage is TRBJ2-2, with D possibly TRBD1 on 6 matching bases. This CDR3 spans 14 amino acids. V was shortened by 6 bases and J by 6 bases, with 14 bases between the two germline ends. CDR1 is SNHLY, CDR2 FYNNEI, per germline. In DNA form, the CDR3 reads TGTGCCAGCAGAGAACAGGGCACCGCCGGGGAGCTGTTTTTT. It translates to CASREQGTAGELFF. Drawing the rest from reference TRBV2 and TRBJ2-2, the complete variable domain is EPEVTQTPSHQVTQMGQEVILRCVPISNHLYFYWYRQILGQKVEFLVSFYNNEISEKSEIFDDQFSVERPDGSNFTLKIRSTKLEDSAMYFCASREQGTAGELFFGEGSRLTVL.

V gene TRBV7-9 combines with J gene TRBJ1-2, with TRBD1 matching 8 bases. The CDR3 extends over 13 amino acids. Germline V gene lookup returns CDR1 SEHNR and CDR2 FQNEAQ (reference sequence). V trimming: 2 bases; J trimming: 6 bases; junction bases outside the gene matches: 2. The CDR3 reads CASSLTTGDGYTF. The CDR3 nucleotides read TGTGCCAGCAGCTTAACGACAGGGGATGGCTACACCTTC. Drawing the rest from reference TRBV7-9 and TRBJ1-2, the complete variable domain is DTGVSQNPRHKITKRGQNVTFRCDPISEHNRLYWYRQTLGQGPEFLTYFQNEAQLEKSRLLSDRFSAERPKGSFSTLEIQRTEQGDSAMYLCASSLTTGDGYTFGSGTRLTVV.

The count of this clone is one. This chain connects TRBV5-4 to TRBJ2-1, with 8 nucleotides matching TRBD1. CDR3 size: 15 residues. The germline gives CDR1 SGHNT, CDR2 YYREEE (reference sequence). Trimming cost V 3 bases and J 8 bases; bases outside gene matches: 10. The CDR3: CASSYPGTGTDEQFF. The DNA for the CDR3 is TGTGCCAGCAGCTACCCCGGGACAGGAACGGATGAGCAGTTCTTC.

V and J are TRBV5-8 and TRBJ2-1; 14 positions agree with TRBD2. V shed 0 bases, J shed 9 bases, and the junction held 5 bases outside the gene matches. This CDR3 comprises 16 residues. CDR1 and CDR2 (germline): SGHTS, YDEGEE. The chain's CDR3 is CASSLVTSGRVGEQFF. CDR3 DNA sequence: TGTGCCAGCAGCTTGGTGACTAGCGGGAGGGTAGGTGAGCAGTTCTTC. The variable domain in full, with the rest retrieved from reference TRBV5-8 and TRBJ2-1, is EAGVTQSPTHLIKTRGQQATLRCSPISGHTSVYWYQQALGLGLQFLLWYDEGEERNRGNFPPRFSGRQFPNYSSELNVNALELEDSALYLCASSLVTSGRVGEQFFGPGTRLTVL.

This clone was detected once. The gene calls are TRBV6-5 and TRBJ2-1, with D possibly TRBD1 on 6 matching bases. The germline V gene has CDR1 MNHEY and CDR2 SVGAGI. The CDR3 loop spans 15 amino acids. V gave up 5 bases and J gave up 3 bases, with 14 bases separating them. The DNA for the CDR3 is TGTGCCAGCAGTACAACCCGACAGGACTACAATGAGCAGTTCTTC. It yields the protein CASSTTRQDYNEQFF.

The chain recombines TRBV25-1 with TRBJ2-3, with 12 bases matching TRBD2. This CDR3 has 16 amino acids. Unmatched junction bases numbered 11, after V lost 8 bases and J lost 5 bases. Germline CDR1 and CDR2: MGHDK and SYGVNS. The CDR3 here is CASADPSGRAVDTQYF. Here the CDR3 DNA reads TGTGCCAGCGCGGATCCTAGCGGGAGGGCCGTAGATACGCAGTATTTT. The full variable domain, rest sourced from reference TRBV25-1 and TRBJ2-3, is EADIYQTPRYLVIGTGKKITLECSQTMGHDKMYWYQQDPGMELHLIHYSYGVNSTEKGDLSSESTVSRIRTEHFPLTLESARPSHTSQYLCASADPSGRAVDTQYFGPGTRLTVL.

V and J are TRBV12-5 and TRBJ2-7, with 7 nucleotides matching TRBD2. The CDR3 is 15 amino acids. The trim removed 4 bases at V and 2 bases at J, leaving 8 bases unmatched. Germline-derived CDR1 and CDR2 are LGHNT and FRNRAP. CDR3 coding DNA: TGTGCTAGTGGTTGGGGGTCTAGCGGACCCTACGAGCAGTACTTC. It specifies CASGWGSSGPYEQYF.

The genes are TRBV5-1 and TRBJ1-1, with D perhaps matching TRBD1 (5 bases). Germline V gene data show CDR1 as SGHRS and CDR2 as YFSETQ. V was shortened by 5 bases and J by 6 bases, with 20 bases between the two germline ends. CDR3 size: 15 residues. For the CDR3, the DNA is TGCGCCAGCAGGGAGACAGCGACCGTCCCCCCTGAAGCTTTCTTT. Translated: CASRETATVPPEAFF.

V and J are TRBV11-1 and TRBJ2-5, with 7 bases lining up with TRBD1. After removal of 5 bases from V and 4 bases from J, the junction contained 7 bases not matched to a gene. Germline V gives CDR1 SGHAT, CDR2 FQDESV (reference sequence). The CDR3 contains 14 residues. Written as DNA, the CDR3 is TGTGCCAGCAGCGCCCGGACAGGAGGAGAGACCCAGTACTTC. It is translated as CASSARTGGETQYF.

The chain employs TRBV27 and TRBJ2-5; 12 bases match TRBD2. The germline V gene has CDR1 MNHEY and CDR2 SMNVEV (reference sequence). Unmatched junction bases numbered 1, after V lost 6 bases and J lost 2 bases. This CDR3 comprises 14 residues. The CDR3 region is CASRGLAGQETQYF. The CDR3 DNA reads TGTGCCAGCAGGGGACTAGCGGGTCAAGAGACCCAGTACTTC.

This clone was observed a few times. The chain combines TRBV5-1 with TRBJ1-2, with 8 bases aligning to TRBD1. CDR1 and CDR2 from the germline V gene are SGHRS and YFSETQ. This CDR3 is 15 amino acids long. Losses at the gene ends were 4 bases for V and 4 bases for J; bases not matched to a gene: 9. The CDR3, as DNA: TGCGCCAGCAGCCTGGGACAGGTCTCGGGCTATGGCTACACCTTC. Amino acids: CASSLGQVSGYGYTF.

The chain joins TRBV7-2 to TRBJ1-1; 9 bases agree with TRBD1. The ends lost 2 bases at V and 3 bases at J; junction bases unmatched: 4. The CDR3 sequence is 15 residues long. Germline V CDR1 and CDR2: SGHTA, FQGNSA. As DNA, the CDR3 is TGTGCCAGCAGCTTATCAGGACAGGGGCACACTGAAGCTTTCTTT. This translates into CASSLSGQGHTEAFF. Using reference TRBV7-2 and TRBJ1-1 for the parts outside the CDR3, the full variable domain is GAGVSQSPSNKVTEKGKDVELRCDPISGHTALYWYRQSLGQGLEFLIYFQGNSAPDKSGLPSDRFSAERTGGSVSTLTIQRTQQEDSAVYLCASSLSGQGHTEAFFGQGTRLTVV.

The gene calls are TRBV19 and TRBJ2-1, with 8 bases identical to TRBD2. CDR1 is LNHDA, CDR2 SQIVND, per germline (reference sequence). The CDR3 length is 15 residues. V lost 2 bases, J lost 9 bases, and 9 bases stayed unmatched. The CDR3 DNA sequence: TGTGCCAGTAGTATATATGTAGCGGGAAGAGGTGAGCAGTTCTTC. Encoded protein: CASSIYVAGRGEQFF.

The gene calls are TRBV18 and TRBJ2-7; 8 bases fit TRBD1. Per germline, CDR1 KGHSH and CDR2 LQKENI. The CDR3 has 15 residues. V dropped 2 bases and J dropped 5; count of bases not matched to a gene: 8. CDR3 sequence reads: CASSPLGTGENEQYF. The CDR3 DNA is TGTGCCAGCTCACCATTAGGGACAGGAGAAAACGAGCAGTACTTC.

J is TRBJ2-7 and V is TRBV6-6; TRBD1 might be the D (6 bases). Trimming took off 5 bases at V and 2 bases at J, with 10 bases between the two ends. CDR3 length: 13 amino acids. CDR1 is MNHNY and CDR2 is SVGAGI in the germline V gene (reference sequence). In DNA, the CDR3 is TGTGCCAGCAGTCCCACAGGGCCCTACGAGCAGTACTTC. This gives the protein CASSPTGPYEQYF.

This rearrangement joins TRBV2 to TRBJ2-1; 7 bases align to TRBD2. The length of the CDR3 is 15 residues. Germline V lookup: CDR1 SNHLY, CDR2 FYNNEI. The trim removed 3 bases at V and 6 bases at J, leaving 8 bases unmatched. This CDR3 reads CASSDGWEGPNEQFF. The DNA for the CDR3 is TGTGCCAGCAGTGATGGGTGGGAGGGCCCCAATGAGCAGTTCTTC.